This paragraph covers one T cell receptor (beta chain) sequence. These data come from a study of blood T cell repertoires in COVID-19. On the study more broadly: T cells, B-cell-depleted T cells, or PBMCs supplied cDNA or gDNA.

Followed longitudinally, the Seattle patients had been enrolled during active infection. The V gene's germline CDR1 is SGHRS and CDR2 YFSETQ. Trimming removed 0 bases at V and 8 bases at J, with 14 bases between. This CDR3 region has 15 residues. Clones were sequenced by immunoSEQ multiplex PCR, and TCRdb holds only the in-frame ones, with some missing. The sample shows under 300,000 clones, 65% to 85% of them seen only once. The receptor comes from a human donor with COVID-19, enrolled during active disease. The donor label of this sample is uncertain. The sequenced sample consisted of peripheral blood. The gene calls are TRBV5-1 and TRBJ1-4; no firm D call. Here the CDR3 reads CASSLESRVQEKLFF. DNA of the CDR3: TGCGCCAGCAGCTTGGAGTCGCGGGTCCAGGAAAAACTGTTTTTT.